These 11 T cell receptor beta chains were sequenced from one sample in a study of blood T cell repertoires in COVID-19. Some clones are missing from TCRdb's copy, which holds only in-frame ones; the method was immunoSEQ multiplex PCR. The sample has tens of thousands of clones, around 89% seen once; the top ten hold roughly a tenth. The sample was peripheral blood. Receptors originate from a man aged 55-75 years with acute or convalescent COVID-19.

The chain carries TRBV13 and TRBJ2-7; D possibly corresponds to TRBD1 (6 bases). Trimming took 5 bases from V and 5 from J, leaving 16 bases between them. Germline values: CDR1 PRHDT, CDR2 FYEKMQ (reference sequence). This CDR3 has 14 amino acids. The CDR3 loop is CASSLSPQGNEQYF. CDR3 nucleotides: TGTGCCAGCAGCCTTTCCCCACAGGGAAACGAGCAGTACTTC.

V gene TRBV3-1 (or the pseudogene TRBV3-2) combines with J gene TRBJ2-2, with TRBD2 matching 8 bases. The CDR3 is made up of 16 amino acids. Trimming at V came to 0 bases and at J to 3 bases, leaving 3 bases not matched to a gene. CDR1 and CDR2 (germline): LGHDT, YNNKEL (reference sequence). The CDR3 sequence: CASSQDWRGDTGELFF. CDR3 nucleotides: TGTGCCAGCAGCCAAGATTGGCGGGGGGACACCGGGGAGCTGTTTTTT.

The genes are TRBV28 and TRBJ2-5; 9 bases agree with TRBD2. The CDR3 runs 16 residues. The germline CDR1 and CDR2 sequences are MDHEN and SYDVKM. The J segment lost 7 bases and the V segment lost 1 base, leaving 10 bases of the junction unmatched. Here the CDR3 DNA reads TGTGCCAGCAGTTTATCGACTAGCGGAACTTTAGTGACCCAGTACTTC. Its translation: CASSLSTSGTLVTQYF.

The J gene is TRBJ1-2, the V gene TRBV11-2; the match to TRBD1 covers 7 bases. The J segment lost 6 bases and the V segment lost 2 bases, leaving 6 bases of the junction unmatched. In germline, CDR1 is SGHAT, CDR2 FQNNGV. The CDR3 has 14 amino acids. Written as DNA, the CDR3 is TGTGCCAGCAGCTTACAGGGACAGAGGGATGGCTACACCTTC. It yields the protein CASSLQGQRDGYTF.

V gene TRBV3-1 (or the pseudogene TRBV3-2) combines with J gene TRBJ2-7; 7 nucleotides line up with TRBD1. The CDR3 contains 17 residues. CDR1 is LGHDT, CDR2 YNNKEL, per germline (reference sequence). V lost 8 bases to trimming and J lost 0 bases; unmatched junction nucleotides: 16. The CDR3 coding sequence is TGTGCCAGCCACCCCCCTTTACAGGGGCCGAGCTCCTACGAGCAGTACTTC. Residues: CASHPPLQGPSSYEQYF.

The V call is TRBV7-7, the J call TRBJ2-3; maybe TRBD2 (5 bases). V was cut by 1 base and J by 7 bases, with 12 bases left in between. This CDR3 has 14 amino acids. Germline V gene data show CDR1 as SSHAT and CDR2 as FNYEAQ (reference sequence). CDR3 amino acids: CASSLGGEGNTQYF. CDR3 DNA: TGTGCCAGCAGCTTAGGAGGTGAGGGCAATACGCAGTATTTT.

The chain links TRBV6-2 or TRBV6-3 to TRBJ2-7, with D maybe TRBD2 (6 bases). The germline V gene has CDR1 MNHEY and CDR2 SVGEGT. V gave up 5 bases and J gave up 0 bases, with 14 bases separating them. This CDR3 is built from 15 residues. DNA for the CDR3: TGTGCCAGCAGTCCCGCGGGGCTGGACTCCTACGAGCAGTACTTC. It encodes CASSPAGLDSYEQYF.

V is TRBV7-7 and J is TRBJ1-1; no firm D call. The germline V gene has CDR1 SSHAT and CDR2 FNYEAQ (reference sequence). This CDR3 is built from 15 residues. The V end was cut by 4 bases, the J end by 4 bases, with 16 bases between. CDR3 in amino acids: CASSSWASASTEAFF. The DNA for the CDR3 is TGTGCCAGCAGCTCCTGGGCCTCCGCGAGCACTGAAGCTTTCTTT. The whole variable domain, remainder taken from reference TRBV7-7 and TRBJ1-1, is GAGVSQSPRYKVTKRGQDVTLRCDPISSHATLYWYQQALGQGPEFLTYFNYEAQPDKSGLPSDRFSAERPEGSISTLTIQRTEQRDSAMYRCASSSWASASTEAFFGQGTRLTVV.

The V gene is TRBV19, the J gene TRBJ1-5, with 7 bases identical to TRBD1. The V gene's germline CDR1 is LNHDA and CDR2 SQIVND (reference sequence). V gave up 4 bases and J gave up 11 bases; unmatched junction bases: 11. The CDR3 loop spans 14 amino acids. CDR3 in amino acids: CASSTDRSQGAQHF. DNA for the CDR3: TGTGCCAGTAGTACCGACCGATCCCAGGGGGCCCAGCATTTT.

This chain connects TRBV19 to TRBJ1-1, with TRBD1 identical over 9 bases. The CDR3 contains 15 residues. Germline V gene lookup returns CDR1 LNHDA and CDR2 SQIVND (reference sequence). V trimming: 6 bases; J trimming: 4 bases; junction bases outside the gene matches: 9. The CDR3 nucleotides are TGTGCCAGTAGCCTAATGACAGGGGGGGGCACTGAAGCTTTCTTT. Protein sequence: CASSLMTGGGTEAFF.

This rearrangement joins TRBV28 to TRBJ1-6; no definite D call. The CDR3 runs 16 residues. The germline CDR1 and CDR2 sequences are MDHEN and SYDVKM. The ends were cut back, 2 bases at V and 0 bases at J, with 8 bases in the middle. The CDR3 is CASSLDGSSYNSPLHF. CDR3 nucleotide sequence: TGTGCCAGCAGTTTAGACGGGAGCTCCTATAATTCACCCCTCCACTTT.